This T cell receptor (beta chain) was obtained from a study of blood T cell repertoires in COVID-19 (dated by TCRdb to about 2020). Looking at the study overall: Collaborator samples came from the United States, Italy and Spain and covered acute and convalescent phases of COVID-19. The prospective study material was composed of cDNA or gDNA derived from T cells, B-cell-depleted T cells, or PBMCs. The dataset comprised deeply sampled blood TCRbeta repertoires from subjects exposed to, actively infected with, or recovered from COVID-19. The repertoires were made available in a free public database intended to serve as a resource for research on the immune response to SARS-CoV-2. The samples were drawn from two sources: the first 160 participants of the ongoing ImmuneRACE study, and approximately 1,300 subjects contributed by 6 global collaborators. A de-identified subject ID, COVID-19 status, age in years and sex were almost always included in the sample metadata. HLA class I and class II types, where available, came from metadata supplied by the sample provider rather than from assay-based typing.

Whole blood was collected in K2EDTA tubes by collaborating institutions according to the institutions' own protocols. Collaborator samples were shipped for TCRbeta analysis as frozen whole blood, isolated PBMCs, or DNA extracted from either sample type. Points the paper makes about the study in general: The quantity of clinical and demographic metadata differed by source and by participant and was supplied without curation.

TCRbeta CDR3 regions were amplified from genomic DNA by means of the immunoSEQ Assay, a bias-controlled multiplex PCR. In the original analysis: Nucleated cell counts per sample were estimated from amplification of reference gene primers within the assay. Sequence reads were collapsed and filtered to measure the absolute abundance of every unique TCRbeta CDR3 rearrangement. For each sample, productive Simpson clonality was calculated as the square root of Simpson's diversity index over productive rearrangements. TCRdb stores this immuneACCESS table with in-frame sequences only. Part of the clones is absent; in the studies checked, under half of the shortfall reflects unresolved V genes, and no reason is known for the rest. V, J and clone size derive from that table, while D and trimming were established from the DNA sequence. The sample table contains around 28,000 clones; only one count was recorded for over 75% of them. The biggest ten clones account for about 25% of the sample.

Concerning this clone itself: Its binding antigen is unknown. Within one base of it there is no much larger clone, and no base qualities were kept.

The sequenced material came from peripheral blood. This clonotype was sampled from a human donor in a cohort sampled during active COVID-19.

The CDR3 reads as follows: CASSRIQGATEAFF. In nucleotides, the sequence is TGTGCCAGCAGCCGTATACAGGGGGCTACTGAAGCTTTCTTT. This chain joins TRBV3-1 (or the pseudogene TRBV3-2) to TRBJ1-1, with 9 bases matching TRBD1. CDR3 length: 14 amino acids, cysteine to phenylalanine. The only DNA kept is the CDR3, 42 bases in frame from the first base. Trimming removed 4 bases from V and 5 bases from J; the gene matches leave 5 bases unexplained. CDR1 and CDR2, looked up from the germline V gene (reference sequence), are LGHDT and YNNKEL.